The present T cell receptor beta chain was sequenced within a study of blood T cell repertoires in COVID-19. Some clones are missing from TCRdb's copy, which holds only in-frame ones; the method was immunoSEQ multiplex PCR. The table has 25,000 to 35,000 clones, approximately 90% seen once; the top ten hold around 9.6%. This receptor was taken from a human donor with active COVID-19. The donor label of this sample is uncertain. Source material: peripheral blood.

The CDR3 DNA sequence: TGTGCCTGGGGTCGGCTAGCGCATTCCGAGCAGTACTTC. Translated, it gives CAWGRLAHSEQYF. V usage is TRBV30 and J usage is TRBJ2-7, with D perhaps matching TRBD2 (6 bases). CDR1 and CDR2 from the germline V gene are GTSNPN and SVGIG (reference sequence). This CDR3 has 13 amino acids. The ends were cut back, 5 bases at V and 6 bases at J, with 17 bases in the middle.